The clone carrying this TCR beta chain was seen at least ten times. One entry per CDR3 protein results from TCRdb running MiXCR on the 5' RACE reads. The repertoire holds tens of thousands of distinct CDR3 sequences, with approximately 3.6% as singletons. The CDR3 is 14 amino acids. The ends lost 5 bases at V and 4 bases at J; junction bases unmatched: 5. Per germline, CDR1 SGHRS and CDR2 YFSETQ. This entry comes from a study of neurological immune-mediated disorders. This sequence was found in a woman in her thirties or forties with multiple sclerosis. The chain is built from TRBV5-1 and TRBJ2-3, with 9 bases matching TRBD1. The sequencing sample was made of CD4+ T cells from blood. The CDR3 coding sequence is TGCGCCAGCAGTGCCGGGACAGGGTCAGATACGCAGTATTTT. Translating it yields CASSAGTGSDTQYF.